This T cell receptor beta chain was identified during a study of OX40 agonist ivuxolimab in advanced cancers. Study-level information: Ivuxolimab was delivered to patients intravenously every 2 weeks at doses spanning 0.01 to 10 mg/kg.

Comment on this clone: Its antigen is not identified.

The data were produced by immunoSEQ multiplex PCR, yet TCRdb's version contains in-frame clones alone and is incomplete. The sample yields 20,000 to 25,000 clones, roughly 84% seen once. General observations from the study: Certain nonresponders additionally had low normalized T-cell clonal expansion.

The length of the CDR3 is 15 residues. CDR1 is SNHLY, CDR2 FYNNEI, per germline. The V and J ends lost 2 bases and 4 bases respectively, with 12 bases between them. This receptor was obtained from an adult with an advanced solid tumor such as melanoma, head and neck, liver or kidney cancer. The chain uses TRBV2 and TRBJ1-5; D uncertain. Sequenced material: CD4+ or CD8+ T cells sorted from blood, taken in a trial of the OX40 agonist ivuxolimab. The CDR3 DNA reads as TGTGCCAGCAGTGAATGGAAGAGTATTAATCAGCCCCAGCATTTT. It specifies CASSEWKSINQPQHF.